The clone carrying this TCR beta chain was counted a single time. This sample is drawn from a study of control samples from healthy donors and cancer patients. Per germline, CDR1 KGHSH and CDR2 LQKENI. CDR3 length: 15 amino acids. The germline V and J ends were trimmed by 4 bases and 2 bases, with 15 bases remaining between them. Libraries were prepared by immunoSEQ multiplex PCR; TCRdb keeps only in-frame clonotypes and omits some of them. The sample contains about 150,000 clones, approximately 91% of which appear only once. This receptor was taken from a woman between 35 and 50 years old in good health. The specimen was blood. The rearrangement links TRBV18 to TRBJ2-7; D gene ambiguous. CDR3 sequence (DNA): TGTGCCAGCTCACAGCTAGGACGGGCCACCTACGAGCAGTACTTC. Amino acid sequence: CASSQLGRATYEQYF.